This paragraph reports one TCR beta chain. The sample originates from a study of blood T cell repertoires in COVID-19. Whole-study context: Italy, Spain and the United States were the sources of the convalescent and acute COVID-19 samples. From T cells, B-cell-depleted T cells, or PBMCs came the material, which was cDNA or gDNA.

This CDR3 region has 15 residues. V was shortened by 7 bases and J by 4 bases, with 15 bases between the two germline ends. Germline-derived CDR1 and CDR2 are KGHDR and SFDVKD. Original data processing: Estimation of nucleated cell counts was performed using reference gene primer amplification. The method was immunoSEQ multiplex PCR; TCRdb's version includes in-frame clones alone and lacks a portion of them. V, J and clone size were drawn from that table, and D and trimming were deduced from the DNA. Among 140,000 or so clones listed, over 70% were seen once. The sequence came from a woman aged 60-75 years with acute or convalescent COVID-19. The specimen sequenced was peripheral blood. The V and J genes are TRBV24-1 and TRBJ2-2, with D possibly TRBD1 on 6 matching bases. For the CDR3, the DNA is TGTGCCACCAGCCCGCCAGGGGTTTCCACCGGGGAGCTGTTTTTT. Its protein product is CATSPPGVSTGELFF.